This T cell receptor beta chain is drawn from a study of response to subunit inactivated influenza vaccine. Study-level results: Few additional T cells are recruited per seasonal influenza vaccination, authors suggested.

The germline V and J ends were trimmed by 6 bases and 1 base, with 16 bases remaining between them. The CDR3 length is 16 residues. Germline CDR1 and CDR2: MNHEY and SVGEGT. This clonotype showed up many times. Antigen: not known. Each CDR3 protein is one row after TCRdb ran MiXCR on the RT-PCR reads. The table records 430,000 or so distinct CDR3 sequences, roughly 11% of them present only once. This clonotype was sampled from a man over 45 who received an inactivated influenza vaccine. Sequences were derived from PBMCs from blood, sampled 45 days after vaccination. The V gene is TRBV6-2 or TRBV6-3, the J gene TRBJ1-5, with D unclear. The CDR3 DNA follows: TGTGCCAGCAGCGATACCGGGTCGAAGAGCAATCAGCCCCAGCATTTT. This sequence encodes CASSDTGSKSNQPQHF.